The 19 T cell receptor beta chains in this list originate from one sample, sequenced in a study of T cell clones after liver transplantation. Measured with immunoSEQ multiplex PCR; TCRdb has only the in-frame clones, and not every one. Of tens of thousands of clones in the sample, about 91% were seen once. Sequencing was performed on CD4+ T cells from blood, taken around 25 months after liver transplant. These TCRs come from a human patient who received a liver transplant. Some T cells may be the graft donor's.

This clone showed up just once. The chain carries TRBV5-4 and TRBJ2-1, with TRBD2 matching 8 bases. Losses at the gene ends were 3 bases for V and 7 bases for J; bases not matched to a gene: 12. CDR1 and CDR2 (germline): SGHNT, YYREEE (reference sequence). The CDR3 loop spans 16 amino acids. CDR3 region: CASSSPAAGDLNEQFF. In DNA form, the CDR3 reads TGTGCCAGCAGCTCCCCGGCAGCGGGAGACCTTAATGAGCAGTTCTTC.

The chain has TRBV7-9 and TRBJ2-1; perhaps TRBD1 as D (6 bases). Per germline, CDR1 SEHNR and CDR2 FQNEAQ (reference sequence). The CDR3 covers 15 residues. V was cut by 1 base and J by 8 bases, with 15 bases left in between. The chain's CDR3 is CASSLVMGASYEQFF. The CDR3 nucleotides are TGTGCCAGCAGCTTAGTAATGGGGGCGAGCTATGAGCAGTTCTTC.

This chain links TRBV19 with TRBJ1-4; D might be TRBD1 (6 bases). The CDR3 is 15 amino acids. The V end was cut by 6 bases, the J end by 6 bases, with 17 bases between. Germline CDR1 reads LNHDA; CDR2 reads SQIVND (reference sequence). This CDR3 reads CASSTRRGLDEKLFF. DNA of the CDR3: TGTGCCAGTAGCACGAGGCGGGGGCTGGATGAAAAACTGTTTTTT. Using reference TRBV19 and TRBJ1-4 for the parts outside the CDR3, the full variable domain is DGGITQSPKYLFRKEGQNVTLSCEQNLNHDAMYWYRQDPGQGLRLIYYSQIVNDFQKGDIAEGYSVSREKKESFPLTVTSAQKNPTAFYLCASSTRRGLDEKLFFGSGTQLSVL.

The chain is built from TRBV28 and TRBJ2-7; D may be TRBD1 (7 bases). Germline CDR1 reads MDHEN; CDR2 reads SYDVKM. Trimming stripped 5 bases from V and 1 base from J, with 15 bases between. CDR3 length: 15 amino acids. The CDR3 is CASSKRGDSSYEQYF. DNA of the CDR3: TGTGCCAGCAGTAAACGCGGGGACAGTTCCTACGAGCAGTACTTC.

The rearrangement links TRBV19 to TRBJ1-2, with 9 bases aligning to TRBD1. V was pared by 2 bases and J by 0 bases, with 4 bases of the junction left unmatched. Germline V gene lookup returns CDR1 LNHDA and CDR2 SQIVND (reference sequence). The CDR3 loop spans 16 amino acids. Here the CDR3 DNA reads TGTGCCAGTAGTATAACAGGGGGCGAAGCTAACTATGGCTACACCTTC. This encodes CASSITGGEANYGYTF.

V usage is TRBV28 and J usage is TRBJ2-7; tentatively, D is TRBD1 (6 bases). V lost 5 bases to trimming and J lost 0 bases, with 14 bases between them. The CDR3 totals 15 residues. CDR1 is MDHEN, CDR2 SYDVKM, per germline. This CDR3 is CASSPGTLSSYEQYF. The CDR3, as DNA: TGTGCCAGCAGTCCCGGGACACTTAGCTCCTACGAGCAGTACTTC.

About this clone itself: Other DNA variants within this sample encode the same CDR3. The chain recombines TRBV11-2 with TRBJ2-1; 7 nucleotides align to TRBD2. The germline gives CDR1 SGHAT, CDR2 FQNNGV. The CDR3 contains 16 residues. Trimming removed 0 bases from V and 6 bases from J; junction bases left unmatched: 8. CDR3 nucleotides: TGTGCCAGCAGCTTAGATCTTGCGGGAGCTGGCAATGAGCAGTTCTTC. This sequence encodes CASSLDLAGAGNEQFF.

The chain links TRBV2 to TRBJ2-5; the D gene is possibly TRBD2 (5 bases). This CDR3 region has 13 residues. V was trimmed by 11 bases and J by 4 bases, leaving 17 bases between them. CDR1 SNHLY and CDR2 FYNNEI come from the germline V gene. CDR3 DNA: TGTGCCGGCGGGTTGCTTACCTTAGAGACCCAGTACTTC. This encodes CAGGLLTLETQYF.

CDR3 sequence (DNA): TGTGCCAGTAGAGGAGGTGAGAGGACTGAAGCTTTCTTT. Protein sequence: CASRGGERTEAFF. The chain employs TRBV19 and TRBJ1-1; no reliable D call. The CDR3 is made up of 13 amino acids. With 6 bases removed from V and 5 bases from J, the gap between germline ends came to 13 bases. The germline gives CDR1 LNHDA, CDR2 SQIVND (reference sequence).

The gene calls are TRBV7-6 and TRBJ2-5, with TRBD2 as a possible D gene (5 bases). Germline-derived CDR1 and CDR2 are SGHVS and FNYEAQ. V gave up 1 base and J gave up 5 bases, with 11 bases separating them. This CDR3 spans 14 amino acids. The CDR3 is CASSLEASRETQYF. The CDR3 DNA follows: TGTGCCAGCAGCTTAGAGGCTAGCCGGGAGACCCAGTACTTC.

CDR3 in amino acids: CASSTTENQPQHF. Here the CDR3 DNA reads TGTGCCAGCAGCACGACCGAGAATCAGCCCCAGCATTTT. The V gene is TRBV6-5, the J gene TRBJ1-5; D remains ambiguous. The V and J ends lost 6 bases and 4 bases respectively, with 10 bases between them. There are 13 residues in the CDR3. The germline gives CDR1 MNHEY, CDR2 SVGAGI.

V gene TRBV18 combines with J gene TRBJ1-1; tentative D call: TRBD1 (5 bases). CDR1 KGHSH and CDR2 LQKENI come from the germline V gene. V lost 1 base to trimming and J lost 5 bases, with 20 bases between them. The CDR3 is 17 residues long. The CDR3 DNA sequence: TGTGCCAGCTCACCACACAGTCAGGGAGGGGTGGGGACTGAAGCTTTCTTT. This sequence encodes CASSPHSQGGVGTEAFF. The full variable domain, its missing parts supplied by reference TRBV18 and TRBJ1-1, is NAGVMQNPRHLVRRRGQEARLRCSPMKGHSHVYWYRQLPEEGLKFMVYLQKENIIDESGMPKERFSAEFPKEGPSILRIQQVVRGDSAAYFCASSPHSQGGVGTEAFFGQGTRLTVV.

The DNA of the CDR3 is TGCGCCAGCAGTTCCGGGACAGGGGCTGGGTACACTGAAGCTTTCTTT. Protein: CASSSGTGAGYTEAFF. The chain is built from TRBV10-2 and TRBJ1-1, with TRBD1 identical over 10 bases. CDR1 is WSHSY, CDR2 SAAADI, per germline. The CDR3 totals 16 residues. The V segment lost 5 bases and the J segment 3 bases; nucleotides outside the gene matches: 9.

This chain links TRBV18 with TRBJ1-2; 9 bases agree with TRBD1. After removal of 1 base from V and 8 bases from J, the junction contained 8 bases not matched to a gene. This CDR3 is built from 15 residues. CDR1 is KGHSH and CDR2 is LQKENI in the germline V gene. The DNA of the CDR3 is TGTGCCAGCTCACCACAAAGGACAGGGGCGAGGGGCTACACCTTC. This gives the protein CASSPQRTGARGYTF.

The V and J genes are TRBV11-2 and TRBJ1-2; perhaps TRBD1 as D (5 bases). The germline gives CDR1 SGHAT, CDR2 FQNNGV. V was clipped by 0 bases and J by 0 bases, with 8 bases between them. The CDR3 is made up of 15 amino acids. CDR3 bases: TGTGCCAGCAGCTTAGAAGGGGCAGCTAACTATGGCTACACCTTC. Translating it yields CASSLEGAANYGYTF.

This clone has just one count. The CDR3 protein is CASSVGSGANVLTF. CDR3 coding DNA: TGCGCCAGCAGTGTAGGTTCAGGGGCCAACGTCCTGACTTTC. This chain links TRBV5-1 with TRBJ2-6; the D is unclear. With 5 bases removed from V and 4 bases from J, the gap between germline ends came to 10 bases. The CDR3 is 14 amino acids. Germline V gene lookup returns CDR1 SGHRS and CDR2 YFSETQ.

The chain is built from TRBV28 and TRBJ2-3; 12 bases match TRBD2. The CDR3 runs to 19 residues. With 7 bases clipped from V and 3 bases from J, the junction kept 17 bases outside the gene matches. Germline assignment: CDR1 MDHEN and CDR2 SYDVKM. The CDR3, as DNA: TGTGCCAGCATCCCCTCCGGGGCTAGCGGGAGGGTGTTGACAGATACGCAGTATTTT. Its protein product is CASIPSGASGRVLTDTQYF.

The gene calls are TRBV6-5 and TRBJ2-1, with TRBD2 matching over 14 bases. CDR3 length: 15 residues. Trimming took 6 bases from V and 9 from J; bases not matched to a gene: 7. The germline V gene encodes CDR1 MNHEY and CDR2 SVGAGI. CDR3 in DNA: TGTGCCAGCAGAATGGGACTAGCGGGAGTAGGTGAGCAGTTCTTC. As protein: CASRMGLAGVGEQFF.

The chain has TRBV7-2 and TRBJ2-2; 7 nucleotides match TRBD1. From germline, CDR1 is SGHTA and CDR2 FQGNSA. CDR3 length: 15 residues. V was clipped by 6 bases and J by 4 bases; unmatched bases: 8. CDR3 sequence (DNA): TGTGCCAGCAGGCGACAGGGCCGGAGCACCGGGGAGCTGTTTTTT. Protein: CASRRQGRSTGELFF.